The T cell receptor beta chain under discussion was sequenced for a study of cytomegalovirus exposure and HLA in healthy donors. Vbeta (60) and Jbeta (13) primers were used in the PCR. Sequencing used immunoSEQ multiplex PCR; TCRdb keeps in-frame clones, though not all of them. The top ten hold around an eighth of the sample, which has about 96,000 clones, roughly 74% seen once. About this clone itself: The antigen is not known.

General study findings and limits: Across donors, sequencing depth was assumed by presence/absence analyses to be roughly uniform. Within an earlier analysis, most TCR beta V segments proved productive either about 87% or about 30% of the time.

This clonotype was obtained from a woman between 65 and 79 years old in good health and CMV-seropositive. The sequenced sample was PBMCs.

CDR3 sequence: CASSVLGQHYGYTF. The CDR3 DNA sequence: TGTGCCAGCAGCGTACTGGGACAGCATTATGGCTACACCTTC. The V and J genes are TRBV11-2 and TRBJ1-2, with 7 bases matching TRBD1. J gave up 5 bases and V 5 bases, and 8 bases lay outside the gene matches. Germline CDR1 and CDR2: SGHAT and FQNNGV. This CDR3 is 14 amino acids long.